These 21 T cell receptor beta chains originate from one sample sequenced in a study of cytomegalovirus exposure and HLA in healthy donors. Only in-frame clones appear in the TCRdb table, and some are missing; sequencing was by immunoSEQ multiplex PCR. The top ten hold around 0.8% of the sample, which has fewer than 400,000 clones, approximately 90% seen once. Sequenced sample: PBMCs. The receptors stem from a woman under 30 in good health and CMV-seronegative.

This clone is a singleton in its sample. The rearrangement joins TRBV4-1 to TRBJ2-7; D is perhaps TRBD1 (7 bases). V was shortened by 2 bases and J by 5 bases, with 19 bases between the two germline ends. Germline loops: CDR1 MGHRA, CDR2 YSYEKL. The CDR3 length is 16 residues. The CDR3, as DNA: TGCGCCAGCAGCCAAATACTACTACAGGGGAGGCACGAGCAGTACTTC. It yields the protein CASSQILLQGRHEQYF.

DNA for the CDR3: TGTGCCAGCAGTCCAAGTCCGTGGGTAGCGGGAGTGGCAGATACGCAGTATTTT. Translating gives CASSPSPWVAGVADTQYF. The V call is TRBV4-2, the J call TRBJ2-3, with 9 positions matching TRBD2. V lost 6 bases and J lost 4; bases outside the gene matches: 17. The germline CDR1 and CDR2 sequences are LGHNA and YNFKEQ. The CDR3 has 18 amino acids.

This clone was recorded once. The CDR3 DNA reads as TGTGCCAGTAGCGGGCTCTCCTACAATGAGCAGTTCTTC. It codes for CASSGLSYNEQFF. The chain employs TRBV25-1 and TRBJ2-1; 7 nucleotides match TRBD2. The CDR3 has 13 amino acids. Germline CDR1 is MGHDK and CDR2 is SYGVNS. Trimming at V came to 9 bases and at J to 0 bases, leaving 2 bases not matched to a gene. The full variable domain, its missing parts supplied by reference TRBV25-1 and TRBJ2-1, is EADIYQTPRYLVIGTGKKITLECSQTMGHDKMYWYQQDPGMELHLIHYSYGVNSTEKGDLSSESTVSRIRTEHFPLTLESARPSHTSQYLCASSGLSYNEQFFGPGTRLTVL.

The CDR3 DNA sequence: TGTGCCAGCGGACTTAGAGACGAGCAGTACTTC. Encoded protein: CASGLRDEQYF. The rearrangement links TRBV27 to TRBJ2-7; tentative D call: TRBD2 (5 bases). Germline lookup yields CDR1 MNHEY and CDR2 SMNVEV (reference sequence). This CDR3 has 11 amino acids. V gave up 8 bases and J gave up 5 bases, with 10 bases separating them.

This clone was observed at least ten times. CDR3 nucleotide sequence: TGTGCCAGCAGTTTATCGCGGGCTAATGAAAAACTGTTTTTT. It codes for CASSLSRANEKLFF. This chain uses TRBV27 with TRBJ1-4, with D hard to call. The CDR3 contains 14 residues. The ends were cut back, 0 bases at V and 3 bases at J, with 5 bases in the middle. Germline CDR1 MNHEY, CDR2 SMNVEV (reference sequence).

This clone was counted only a few times. The rearrangement links TRBV19 to TRBJ2-1, with TRBD1 matching over 8 bases. The germline gives CDR1 LNHDA, CDR2 SQIVND (reference sequence). With 5 bases clipped from V and 6 bases from J, the junction kept 9 bases outside the gene matches. This CDR3 is built from 15 residues. CDR3 DNA sequence: TGTGCCAGTAGTGTGGCAGGGGGCTTGGGCAATGAGCAGTTCTTC. As protein: CASSVAGGLGNEQFF. Drawing the rest from reference TRBV19 and TRBJ2-1, the complete variable domain is DGGITQSPKYLFRKEGQNVTLSCEQNLNHDAMYWYRQDPGQGLRLIYYSQIVNDFQKGDIAEGYSVSREKKESFPLTVTSAQKNPTAFYLCASSVAGGLGNEQFFGPGTRLTVL.

V usage is TRBV7-8 and J usage is TRBJ2-7, with D perhaps TRBD2 (6 bases). V shed 5 bases and J shed 3 bases, with 23 bases lying between them. CDR3 length equals 17 residues. CDR1 and CDR2 from the germline V gene are SGHVS and FQNEAQ. In DNA, the CDR3 is TGTGCCAGCAGCGCTACCTCCGTCCGGGAGACGGGCTACGAGCAGTACTTC. Translated: CASSATSVRETGYEQYF.

This clone appeared a single time. The genes are TRBV27 and TRBJ2-3; D possibly corresponds to TRBD2 (5 bases). The CDR3 is 15 residues long. V shed 6 bases and J shed 4 bases, with 17 bases lying between them. From germline, CDR1 is MNHEY and CDR2 SMNVEV (reference sequence). CDR3 sequence (DNA): TGTGCCAGCAGAGCCTCGGGTTTGGGAGCAGATACGCAGTATTTT. Amino acids: CASRASGLGADTQYF.

The chain combines TRBV5-4 with TRBJ2-7; 7 bases match TRBD2. Germline CDR1 and CDR2: SGHNT and YYREEE (reference sequence). The CDR3 has 14 residues. The trim removed 2 bases at V and 2 bases at J, leaving 4 bases unmatched. The CDR3 DNA sequence: TGTGCCAGCAGCTTAAGCGGGACCCCCTACGAGCAGTACTTC. Protein product: CASSLSGTPYEQYF.

The chain is built from TRBV4-3 and TRBJ2-2; 9 bases fit TRBD2. CDR3 size: 16 residues. The germline V gene has CDR1 LGHNA and CDR2 YSLEER. The V gene end was trimmed by 0 bases and the J gene end by 3 bases; junction bases not matched to a gene: 2. DNA of the CDR3: TGCGCCAGCAGCCAAGAGGCTAGCGGGGACACCGGGGAGCTGTTTTTT. Translated, it gives CASSQEASGDTGELFF.

For this clone: This CDR3 is also generated by other DNA sequences in the sample. The rearrangement links TRBV18 to TRBJ2-3; D is possibly TRBD2 (5 bases). Trimming took 0 bases from V and 3 from J, leaving 7 bases between them. The CDR3 runs 14 residues. The germline CDR1 and CDR2 sequences are KGHSH and LQKENI. CDR3: CASSPPSGTDTQYF. In nucleotides, the CDR3 is TGTGCCAGCTCACCACCAAGCGGAACAGATACGCAGTATTTT. The entire variable domain, with the rest obtained from reference TRBV18 and TRBJ2-3, is as follows: NAGVMQNPRHLVRRRGQEARLRCSPMKGHSHVYWYRQLPEEGLKFMVYLQKENIIDESGMPKERFSAEFPKEGPSILRIQQVVRGDSAAYFCASSPPSGTDTQYFGPGTRLTVL.

V and J are TRBV27 and TRBJ2-5; weak D call: TRBD1 (5 bases). The V and J ends lost 1 base and 2 bases respectively, with 11 bases between them. The germline CDR1 and CDR2 sequences are MNHEY and SMNVEV (reference sequence). The CDR3 is made up of 15 amino acids. CDR3 sequence (DNA): TGTGCCAGCAGTTTATTCAGGGCCCCTCAAGAGACCCAGTACTTC. This gives the protein CASSLFRAPQETQYF.

CDR3 protein: CASSLSRERTGKLFF. The CDR3 coding sequence is TGTGCCAGCAGTTTATCAAGGGAGAGGACAGGCAAACTGTTTTTT. The V call is TRBV27, the J call TRBJ1-4; TRBD1 matches 7 bases. V was pared by 0 bases and J by 11 bases, with 9 bases of the junction left unmatched. Germline V lookup: CDR1 MNHEY, CDR2 SMNVEV (reference sequence). The length of the CDR3 is 15 residues.

The chain recombines TRBV28 with TRBJ1-2; D unclear. There are 14 residues in the CDR3. The germline CDR1 and CDR2 sequences are MDHEN and SYDVKM. Trimming took off 6 bases at V and 8 bases at J, with 19 bases between the two ends. This CDR3 reads CASSPRPRTSGYTF. The CDR3 nucleotides read TGTGCCAGCAGCCCGAGGCCCCGAACATCGGGCTACACCTTC.

The rearrangement links TRBV6-5 to TRBJ1-3; a weak D match, TRBD1 (5 bases). The CDR3 contains 15 residues. The germline V gene encodes CDR1 MNHEY and CDR2 SVGAGI. The V end lost 10 bases, the J end lost 1 base, and 17 bases lay between the germline ends. The CDR3 reads CATKTGGPSGNTIYF. As DNA, the CDR3 is TGTGCCACCAAAACGGGGGGACCTTCTGGAAACACCATATATTTT.

The chain is built from TRBV4-3 and TRBJ1-2; the D gene is possibly TRBD1 (6 bases). Trimming shortened V by 0 bases and J by 4 bases, and 15 bases separated the two germline ends. Looked up from germline, CDR1 is LGHNA and CDR2 is YSLEER. The CDR3 spans 16 residues. CDR3: CASSQDRTDSPYGYTF. CDR3 nucleotides: TGCGCCAGCAGCCAAGATAGGACAGACTCCCCCTATGGCTACACCTTC.

The chain's CDR3 is CASSVSRDTDTQYF. The CDR3 DNA sequence: TGTGCCAGCAGTGTCTCCCGAGACACAGATACGCAGTATTTT. V is TRBV2 and J is TRBJ2-3; D not resolved. This CDR3 comprises 14 residues. CDR1 is SNHLY, CDR2 FYNNEI, per germline. V shed 4 bases and J shed 2 bases, with 10 bases lying between them.

The V gene is TRBV5-4, the J gene TRBJ2-5, with D possibly matching TRBD1 (6 bases). This CDR3 spans 14 amino acids. The V gene's germline CDR1 is SGHNT and CDR2 YYREEE (reference sequence). V was clipped by 3 bases and J by 0 bases, with 9 bases between them. The CDR3 reads CASSSGTNQETQYF. In nucleotides, the CDR3 is TGTGCCAGCAGCTCCGGGACAAACCAAGAGACCCAGTACTTC.

This clone was detected a few times. This sequence joins TRBV28 and TRBJ1-5, with D perhaps TRBD1 (6 bases). The CDR3 has 16 residues. CDR1 is MDHEN and CDR2 is SYDVKM in the germline V gene. The V end was cut by 5 bases, the J end by 1 base, with 15 bases between. The CDR3 region has the DNA TGTGCCAGCAGTACGGGGGGCAGCCCGAGCAATCAGCCCCAGCATTTT. The encoded protein is CASSTGGSPSNQPQHF.

This clone has a handful of counts. This chain uses TRBV27 with TRBJ2-2; 8 bases are shared with TRBD2. CDR3 length equals 15 residues. The V segment lost 6 bases and the J segment 5 bases; nucleotides outside the gene matches: 8. Germline lookup yields CDR1 MNHEY and CDR2 SMNVEV (reference sequence). Here the CDR3 reads CASRVSGEGTGELFF. CDR3 DNA: TGTGCCAGCAGGGTTAGCGGGGAGGGGACCGGGGAGCTGTTTTTT.

V and J are TRBV4-1 and TRBJ2-7, with 11 nucleotides matching TRBD2. The J segment lost 1 base and the V segment lost 1 base, leaving 0 bases of the junction unmatched. CDR1 is MGHRA, CDR2 YSYEKL, per germline. This CDR3 has 15 amino acids. CDR3 sequence reads: CASSQGLAGSYEQYF. The CDR3 bases are TGCGCCAGCAGCCAAGGACTAGCGGGATCCTACGAGCAGTACTTC.